This T cell receptor (beta chain) comes out of a study of blood T cell repertoires in COVID-19 (dated by TCRdb to 2020 to 2022). With regard to the full study: The collaborator samples originated in the United States, Italy and Spain and spanned the acute and convalescent phases of COVID-19. The material from the prospective study consisted of cDNA or gDNA derived from T cells, B-cell-depleted T cells, or PBMCs. Subjects who had been exposed to COVID-19, were actively infected with it, or had recovered from it provided the deeply sampled blood TCRbeta repertoires that made up the dataset. The repertoires were made available in a free public database intended to serve as a resource for research on the immune response to SARS-CoV-2. Samples came from the ongoing ImmuneRACE study (first 160 participants) plus 1,254 subjects from 6 global collaborators. Nearly every sample came with metadata listing a de-identified subject ID, COVID-19 status, age in years and sex. HLA class I and class II types, where available, came from metadata supplied by the sample provider rather than from assay-based typing. Paper-wide results and their limitations: How much clinical and demographic metadata was included differed by source and by participant, and the metadata was provided uncurated.

The germline V gene sets CDR1 to MDHEN and CDR2 to SYDVKM. From the cysteine up to the phenylalanine, the CDR3 has a length of 15 residues. CDR3 DNA only is kept here, 45 bases in frame from base 1. Trimming removed 5 bases from V and 7 bases from J, leaving 20 bases between the germline ends. Enrolling through a virtual design, the prospective study's participants ranged in age from roughly 18 to 95 years and lived across 20 to 25 United States geographic areas. In the prospective study, cohorts were assigned on the basis of participant-reported clinical history obtained from a screening survey and a study questionnaire. ImmuneRACE Cohort 3 recovered participants were defined by two consecutive negative NP/OP PCR tests, healthcare professional clearance, or symptom resolution. In the prospective study, whole blood, serum and a nasopharyngeal or oropharyngeal swab were collected from each participant by mobile phlebotomists. Prospective study participants could optionally give additional blood draws and questionnaires over an approximately two-month period. Before DNA extraction, blood samples from the prospective study were shipped at room temperature or frozen.

About this clone itself: Its recognized antigen is unknown. No base quality values were provided; no much bigger clone lies one nucleotide off.

The immunoSEQ Assay, a bias-controlled multiplex PCR, was used to amplify TCRbeta CDR3 regions from genomic DNA. Per the original workflow: The number of nucleated cells in each sample was estimated from the amplification of reference gene primers within the assay. Sequence reads were collapsed and filtered to measure the absolute abundance of every unique TCRbeta CDR3 rearrangement. Productive Simpson clonality was computed per sample as the square root of Simpson's diversity index over productive rearrangements. The source is immuneACCESS, and TCRdb retained only in-frame sequences with V and J called. Part of the clones is not carried over; for the studies checked, unresolved V genes explain less than half of this, and the remainder is unexplained. Clonal size and the V and J genes are those of that table, whereas D and trimming came from the DNA. Counted in this sample were roughly 250,000 clones; approximately 83% of them appeared once. The ten largest clonotypes hold 4.3% of the sample.

The TCR comes from a woman in her 30s who had recovered from COVID-19. Sequenced material: PBMCs or T cells enriched from blood (not recorded which). Recombination connected TRBV28 to TRBJ1-2; a weak D assignment points to TRBD1 (6 bases agree). The CDR3 is CASSTKTGWPLGYTF. Here is the DNA: TGTGCCAGCAGTACAAAGACAGGTTGGCCCCTTGGCTACACCTTC.